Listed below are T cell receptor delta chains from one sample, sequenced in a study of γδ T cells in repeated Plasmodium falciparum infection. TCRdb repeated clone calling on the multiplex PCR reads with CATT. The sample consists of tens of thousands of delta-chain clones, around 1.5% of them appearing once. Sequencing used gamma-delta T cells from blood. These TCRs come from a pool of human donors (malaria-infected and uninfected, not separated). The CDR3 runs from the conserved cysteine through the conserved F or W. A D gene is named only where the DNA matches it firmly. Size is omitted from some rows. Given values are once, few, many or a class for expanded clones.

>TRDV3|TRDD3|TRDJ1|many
TGTGCCTTTAGTGAACTGGGGGATACGGTGTACACCGATAAACTCATCTTT
CAFSELGDTVYTDKLIF
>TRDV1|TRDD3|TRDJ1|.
TGTGCCCTTGGGGAGGGAACTCTTCGCCCTGCTAGGTGGGGGATAAGCGATAAACTCATCTTT
CALGEGTLRPARWGISDKLIF
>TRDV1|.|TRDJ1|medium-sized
TGTGCTCTTGGGGGAAGACTTAAAAAGTCCCTCCGGTACACCGATAAACTCATCTTT
CALGGRLKKSLRYTDKLIF
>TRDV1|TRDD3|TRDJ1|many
TGTGCTCTTGGGGCGACTTCAACCGAGGCTGGGGGTTATTCCGAAGGGTACACCGATAAACTCATCTTT
CALGATSTEAGGYSEGYTDKLIF
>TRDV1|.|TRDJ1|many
TGTGCTCTTCCTGCTCTTACCGTGTGGGGCACCGATAAACTCATCTTT
CALPALTVWGTDKLIF
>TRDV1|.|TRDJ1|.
TGCTCTGTGGAAAACAGCGGGCCATCCTCGGGGGTCCTCACCGATAAACTCATCTTT
CSVENSGPSSGVLTDKLIF
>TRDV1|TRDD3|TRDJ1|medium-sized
TGTGCTCTTGGGGACCTTTCCTCCTACGGGTTACTGGGGGATAGGAACACCGATAAACTCATCTTT
CALGDLSSYGLLGDRNTDKLIF
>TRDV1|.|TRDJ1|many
TGTGCTCTTGGGGACATTCCAGGCTACCACGGTAAACTCATCTTT
CALGDIPGYHGKLIF
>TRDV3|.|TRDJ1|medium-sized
TGTGCCCCCTTATCCACCGGAGATACGTACACCGATAAACTCATCTTT
CAPLSTGDTYTDKLIF
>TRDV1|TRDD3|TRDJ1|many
TGTGCTCTTGATTTCTTACTGGGGGACCCTTACACCGATAAACTCATCTTT
CALDFLLGDPYTDKLIF
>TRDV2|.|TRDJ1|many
TGTGCCTGTGACACTTATTGGGGACCCGGAGAGACCGATAAACTCATCTTT
CACDTYWGPGETDKLIF
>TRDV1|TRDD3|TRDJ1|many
TGTGCTCTTGGGGCATCTTACTGGGGGGCCCAAGGGCCCGATAAACTCATCTTT
CALGASYWGAQGPDKLIF
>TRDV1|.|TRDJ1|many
TGTGCTCTTGGGGAACGGGCCCCGCCCCTATTTCACCTTTACACCGATAAACTCATCTTT
CALGERAPPLFHLYTDKLIF
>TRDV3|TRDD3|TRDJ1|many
TGTGCCTTTCGTCGGGATGGGGGATACGCCGATAAACTCATCTTT
CAFRRDGGYADKLIF
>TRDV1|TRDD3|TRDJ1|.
TGTGCTCTTGGGGTTCCACCCTTCCTAATGCTGGGGGATACAAAAACCGATAAACTCATCTTT
CALGVPPFLMLGDTKTDKLIF
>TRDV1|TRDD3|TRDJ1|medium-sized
TGTGCTCTTGGGGAAGTCCTCAAGAAAGTACACTGGGGGACACGATTGTTTAACATCGATAAACTCATCTTT
CALGEVLKKVHWGTRLFNIDKLIF
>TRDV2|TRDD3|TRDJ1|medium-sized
TGTGCCTGTGACACCGTCCAAAATTTAGGAGTACTGGGGGATACGCGGGAACCCGATAAACTCATCTTT
CACDTVQNLGVLGDTREPDKLIF
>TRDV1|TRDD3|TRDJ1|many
TGTGCTCTTGGGGAACGTGGAAGGCTTCCGCCTTTTTGGAGGTGGGGGACAAGAGCGACCGATAAACTCATCTTT
CALGERGRLPPFWRWGTRATDKLIF
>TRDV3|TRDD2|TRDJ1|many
TGTGCCTTCGCGCCGTTACCCCCTACTTCCTACTTAAGGCCTTTTAAACTCATCTTT
CAFAPLPPTSYLRPFKLIF
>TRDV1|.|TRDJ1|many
TGTGCTCTTGGGGAATGGGACCCAACAACAGGGGGGGACACCGATAAACTCATCTTT
CALGEWDPTTGGDTDKLIF
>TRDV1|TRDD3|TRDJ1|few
TGTGCTCTTGGGGAGCCAGGCCCTTCGTCCGACTGGGGGACCTGGATTTACACCGATAAACTCATCTTT
CALGEPGPSSDWGTWIYTDKLIF
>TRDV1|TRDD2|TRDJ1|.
TGTGCTCTTGGGGAGGGGGCCTTCCTGAGGGTCTGGGAGACTTCCCGAGGCACCGATAAACTCATCTTT
CALGEGAFLRVWETSRGTDKLIF
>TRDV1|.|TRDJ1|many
TGTGCTCTTGGGGAACTATGTCCCCTACGGGGGGTCAGGGGCGATAAACTCATCTTT
CALGELCPLRGVRGDKLIF
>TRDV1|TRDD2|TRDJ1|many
TGTGCTCTCGGGCGATATTCTCGTACCTTCCTTCGTCTACTTTGCACCGATAAACTCATCTTT
CALGRYSRTFLRLLCTDKLIF
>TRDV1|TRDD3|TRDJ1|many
TGTGCTCTTGGGGAGGTACTGGGGGACACCGATAAACTCATCTTT
CALGEVLGDTDKLIF
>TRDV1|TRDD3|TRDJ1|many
TGTGCTCTTGGGGTCCGCCTTTCGTCTTGGGGGATCGATTACACCGATAAACTCATCTTT
CALGVRLSSWGIDYTDKLIF
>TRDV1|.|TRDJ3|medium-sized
TGTGCTCTTGGGGAACTAGGTTGCCCCCTCCAAACCTGGGACACCCGACAGATGTTTTTC
CALGELGCPLQTWDTRQMFF
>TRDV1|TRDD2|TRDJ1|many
TGTGCTCTTGGGGGATACTTCCTACACACCGATAAACTCATCTTT
CALGGYFLHTDKLIF
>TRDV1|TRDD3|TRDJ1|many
TGTGCTCTTGGGGAACGGCATTCCCGGCTGGGGGCCCTCGATAAACTCATCTTT
CALGERHSRLGALDKLIF
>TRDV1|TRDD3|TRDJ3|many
TGTGCTCTTGGGGAACCCCCCCTACCACCCTTTGTACTGGGGGATACATTTAGCTCCTGGGACACCCGACAGATGTTTTTC
CALGEPPLPPFVLGDTFSSWDTRQMFF
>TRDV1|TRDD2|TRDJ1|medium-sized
TGTGCTCTTGGGGAACGTCGGTACCTTCCTACGGGGGTCCACTGTACCGATAAACTCATCTTT
CALGERRYLPTGVHCTDKLIF
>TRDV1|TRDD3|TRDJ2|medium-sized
TGTGCTCTTGGGGCTTCCTACGGGGGATACGGGGGCTCTTTGACAGCACAACTCTTCTTT
CALGASYGGYGGSLTAQLFF
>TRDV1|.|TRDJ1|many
TGTGCTCTTGGGGAACGTCGTCCGTGCAAGCTAAGAGGGGACATTACCGATAAACTCATCTTT
CALGERRPCKLRGDITDKLIF
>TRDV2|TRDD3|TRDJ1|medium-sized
TGTGCCTGTGACACCGCGGGTGTACTGGGGGATACAGTAAGAGATAAACTCATCTTT
CACDTAGVLGDTVRDKLIF